This T cell receptor beta chain was recorded in a study of PD-L1 blockade in urothelial cancer. Study background: Blood was analyzed 3 weeks (second dose) and 6 weeks after treatment start. Study results and caveats: The study found that durable-benefit patients expanded tumor-associated blood clones more at 3 weeks.

Generated by immunoSEQ multiplex PCR, the TCRdb table keeps only in-frame clones and is missing some. The repertoire has roughly 32,000 clones, roughly nine tenths of them found once; the top ten carry approximately 8.2%. As for this clone: The antigen is undetermined.

The CDR3 spans 13 residues. The V segment lost 5 bases and the J segment 8 bases; nucleotides outside the gene matches: 8. From germline, CDR1 is SQVTM and CDR2 ANQGSEA. Time point specified: peripheral blood 6 weeks after treatment start. V and J are TRBV29-1 and TRBJ1-2, with TRBD1 matching 10 bases. The source was PBMCs, collected around atezolizumab (anti-PD-L1) treatment. This receptor was identified in an elderly man with urothelial cancer. The CDR3 loop is CSVTTGGVWGYTF. The CDR3 DNA is TGCAGCGTTACGACAGGGGGCGTTTGGGGCTACACCTTC.